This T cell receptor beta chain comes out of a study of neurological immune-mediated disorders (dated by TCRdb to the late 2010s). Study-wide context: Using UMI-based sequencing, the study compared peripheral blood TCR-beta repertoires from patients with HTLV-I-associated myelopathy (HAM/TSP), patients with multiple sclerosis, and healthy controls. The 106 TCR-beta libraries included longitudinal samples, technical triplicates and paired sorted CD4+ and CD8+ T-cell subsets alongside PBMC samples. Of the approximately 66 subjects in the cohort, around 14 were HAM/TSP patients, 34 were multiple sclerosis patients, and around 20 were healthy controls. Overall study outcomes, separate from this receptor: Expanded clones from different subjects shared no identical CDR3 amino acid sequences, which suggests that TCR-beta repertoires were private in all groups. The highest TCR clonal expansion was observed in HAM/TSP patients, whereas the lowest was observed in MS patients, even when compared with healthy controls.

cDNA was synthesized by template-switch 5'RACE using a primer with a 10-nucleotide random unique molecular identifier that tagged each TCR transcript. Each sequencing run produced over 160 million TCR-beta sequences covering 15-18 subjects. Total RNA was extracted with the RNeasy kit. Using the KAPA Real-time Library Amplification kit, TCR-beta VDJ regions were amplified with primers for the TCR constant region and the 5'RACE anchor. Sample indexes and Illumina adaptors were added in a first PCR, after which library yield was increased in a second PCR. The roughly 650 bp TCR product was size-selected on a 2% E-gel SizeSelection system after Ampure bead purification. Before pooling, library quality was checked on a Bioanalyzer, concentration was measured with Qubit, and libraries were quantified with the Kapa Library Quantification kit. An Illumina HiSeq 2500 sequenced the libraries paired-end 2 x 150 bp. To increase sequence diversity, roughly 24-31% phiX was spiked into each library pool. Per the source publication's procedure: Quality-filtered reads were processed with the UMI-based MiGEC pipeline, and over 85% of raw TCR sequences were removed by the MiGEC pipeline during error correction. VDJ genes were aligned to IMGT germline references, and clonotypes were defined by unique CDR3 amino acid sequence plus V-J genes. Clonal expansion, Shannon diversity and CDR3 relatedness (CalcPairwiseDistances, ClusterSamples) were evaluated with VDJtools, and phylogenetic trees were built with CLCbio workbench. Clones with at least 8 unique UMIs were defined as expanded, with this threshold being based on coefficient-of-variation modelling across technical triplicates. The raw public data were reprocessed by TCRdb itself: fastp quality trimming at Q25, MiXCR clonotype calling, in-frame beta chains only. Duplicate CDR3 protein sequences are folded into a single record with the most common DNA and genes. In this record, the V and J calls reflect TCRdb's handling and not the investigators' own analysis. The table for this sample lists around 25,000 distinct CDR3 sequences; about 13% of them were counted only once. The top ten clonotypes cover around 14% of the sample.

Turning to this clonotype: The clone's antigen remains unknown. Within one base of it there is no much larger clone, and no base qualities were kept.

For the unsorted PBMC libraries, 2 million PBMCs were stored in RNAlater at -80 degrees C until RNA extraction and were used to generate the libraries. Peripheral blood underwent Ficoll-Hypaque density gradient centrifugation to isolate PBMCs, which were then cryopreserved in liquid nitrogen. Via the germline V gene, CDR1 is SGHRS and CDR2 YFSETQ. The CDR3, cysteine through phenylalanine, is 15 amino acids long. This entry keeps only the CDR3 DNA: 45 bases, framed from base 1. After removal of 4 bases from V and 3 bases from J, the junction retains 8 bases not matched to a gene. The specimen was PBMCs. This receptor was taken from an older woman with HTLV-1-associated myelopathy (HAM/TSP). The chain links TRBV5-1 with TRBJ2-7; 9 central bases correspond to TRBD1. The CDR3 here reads CASSLSGTGNYEQYF. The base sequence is TGCGCCAGCAGCCTGTCCGGGACAGGGAACTACGAGCAGTACTTC. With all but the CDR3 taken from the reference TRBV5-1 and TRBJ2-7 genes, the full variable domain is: KAGVTQTPRYLIKTRGQQVTLSCSPISGHRSVSWYQQTPGQGLQFLFEYFSETQRNKGNFPGRFSGRQFSNSRSEMNVSTLELGDSALYLCASSLSGTGNYEQYFGPGTRLTVT.